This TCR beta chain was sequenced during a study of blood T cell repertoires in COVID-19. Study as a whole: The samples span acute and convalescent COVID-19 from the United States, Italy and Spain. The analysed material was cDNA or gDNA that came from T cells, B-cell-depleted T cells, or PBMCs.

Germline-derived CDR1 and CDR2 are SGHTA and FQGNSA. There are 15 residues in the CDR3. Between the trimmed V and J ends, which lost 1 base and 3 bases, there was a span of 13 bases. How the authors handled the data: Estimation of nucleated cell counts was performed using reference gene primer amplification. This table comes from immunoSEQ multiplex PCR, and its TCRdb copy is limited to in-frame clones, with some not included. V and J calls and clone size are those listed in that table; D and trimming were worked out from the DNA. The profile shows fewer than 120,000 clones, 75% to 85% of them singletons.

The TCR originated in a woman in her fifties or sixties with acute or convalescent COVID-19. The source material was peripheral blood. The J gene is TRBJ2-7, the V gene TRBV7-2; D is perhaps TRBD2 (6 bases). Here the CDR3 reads CASSLVGAGYYEQYF. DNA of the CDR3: TGTGCCAGCAGCTTAGTAGGGGCGGGGTACTACGAGCAGTACTTC.